The rows below give T cell receptor beta chains drawn from one sample of a study of shared clonotypes between healthy human individuals. This table comes from immunoSEQ multiplex PCR, and its TCRdb copy is limited to in-frame clones, with some not included. The sample yields around 2.1 million clones, about 94% seen once. The sample comprised naive CD4+ T cells sorted from blood. The source of these receptors is a man younger than 35 in good health. CDR3s include the opening cysteine and the closing phenylalanine or tryptophan. The D gene is left open where the match is weak. The size field is filled for only some rows; it gives once, few, many or a size class.

>TRBV30|-|13|TRBJ1-1|-
CAWSKGSRTEAFF
TGTGCCTGGAGTAAAGGGTCGAGAACTGAAGCTTTCTTT
>TRBV7-9|-|15|TRBJ1-3|TRBD1
CASSPNRDRANTIYF
TGTGCCAGCAGCCCGAACCGGGACAGAGCAAACACCATATATTTT
>TRBV11-2|-|15|TRBJ2-5|-
CASSRNRGEQETQYF
TGTGCCAGCAGTCGGAACCGGGGCGAACAAGAGACCCAGTACTTC
>TRBV19|-|13|TRBJ1-4|-
CASRRTSNEKLFF
TGTGCCAGTAGAAGGACAAGTAATGAAAAACTGTTTTTT
>TRBV28|-|13|TRBJ1-2|TRBD1
CASRLGQGDGYTF
TGTGCCAGCAGGTTAGGACAGGGGGATGGCTACACCTTC
>TRBV18|-|15|TRBJ1-2|-
CASSPTGELSYGYTF
TGTGCCAGCTCACCGACGGGAGAACTATCCTATGGCTACACCTTC
>TRBV7-2|-|14|TRBJ1-3|-
CASSLRGSRNTIYF
TGTGCCAGCAGCTTAAGGGGCTCGCGAAACACCATATATTTT
>TRBV9|-|14|TRBJ2-7|-
CASSVGQSSYEQYF
TGTGCCAGCAGCGTAGGACAAAGCTCCTACGAGCAGTACTTC
>TRBV5-6|once|15|TRBJ2-5|TRBD1
CASSFGTGYQETQYF
TGTGCCAGCAGCTTTGGGACAGGGTACCAAGAGACCCAGTACTTC
>TRBV6-5|-|14|TRBJ1-1|TRBD1
CASSTDRVNTEAFF
TGTGCCAGCAGTACAGACAGGGTGAACACTGAAGCTTTCTTT
>TRBV27|-|13|TRBJ1-1|-
CASSLYNGAEAFF
TGTGCCAGCAGTTTATACAACGGGGCAGAAGCTTTCTTT
>TRBV7-8|-|14|TRBJ2-5|TRBD1
CASSYGQGQETQYF
TGTGCCAGCAGCTACGGACAGGGACAAGAGACCCAGTACTTC
>TRBV11-2|-|14|TRBJ1-6|-
CASSLLGQNSPLHF
TGTGCCAGCAGCCTCCTCGGACAGAATTCACCCCTCCACTTT
>TRBV19|-|15|TRBJ2-4|-
CASSTGELAKNIQYF
TGTGCCAGTAGTACCGGGGAGTTAGCCAAAAACATTCAGTACTTC
>TRBV7-9|-|17|TRBJ1-6|-
CASSQVFGGGGNSPLHF
TGTGCCAGCAGCCAAGTATTCGGGGGGGGTGGAAATTCACCCCTCCACTTT
>TRBV19|-|16|TRBJ1-4|TRBD1
CASSMGGTVTNEKLFF
TGTGCCAGTAGTATGGGCGGGACAGTTACTAATGAAAAACTGTTTTTT
>TRBV19|-|14|TRBJ1-5|-
CASSTPGSNQPQHF
TGTGCCAGTAGTACCCCAGGCTCCAATCAGCCCCAGCATTTT
>TRBV30|few|12|TRBJ2-5|-
CAWSVISETQYF
TGTGCCTGGAGTGTAATATCTGAGACCCAGTACTTC
>TRBV10-1|once|13|TRBJ2-1|-
CASSAKTYNEQFF
TGCGCCAGCAGTGCTAAAACCTATAATGAGCAGTTCTTC
>TRBV28|-|15|TRBJ2-7|TRBD1
CASSWGQGKTYEQYF
TGTGCCAGCAGCTGGGGACAGGGGAAGACCTACGAGCAGTACTTC
>TRBV5-1|-|14|TRBJ2-7|-
CASSLDRLGGEQYF
TGTGCCAGCAGCTTGGATAGGCTGGGAGGCGAGCAGTACTTC
>TRBV9|-|14|TRBJ1-5|-
CASSVGLSGQPQHF
TGTGCCAGCAGCGTAGGCCTTAGTGGGCAGCCCCAGCATTTT
>TRBV6-1|-|14|TRBJ1-2|-
CASSEGEATPGYTF
TGTGCCAGCAGTGAAGGTGAGGCAACGCCAGGCTACACCTTC
>TRBV21-1|-|17|TRBJ2-3|-
CASSKSLTSGYTDTQYF
TGTGCCAGCAGCAAAAGTCTGACTAGCGGTTACACAGATACGCAGTATTTT
>TRBV5-1|-|15|TRBJ2-3|TRBD1
CASSLAGTATDTQYF
TGCGCCAGCAGCTTAGCCGGGACAGCCACAGATACGCAGTATTTT
>TRBV29-1|-|14|TRBJ1-2|-
CSVGSRGRDYGYTF
TGCAGCGTGGGGTCCCGGGGGCGCGACTATGGCTACACCTTC
>TRBV5-1|-|14|TRBJ2-2|-
CASHTRGDTGELFF
TGCGCCAGCCACACTAGAGGGGACACCGGGGAGCTGTTTTTT
>TRBV11-3|-|16|TRBJ2-3|TRBD2
CASSAGTALAGDTQYF
TGTGCCAGCAGCGCCGGGACCGCGCTAGCGGGTGATACGCAGTATTTT
>TRBV15|-|16|TRBJ2-5|-
CATSYTPGSIKETQYF
TGTGCCACCAGTTACACTCCGGGGTCCATAAAAGAGACCCAGTACTTC
>TRBV19|-|14|TRBJ1-5|-
CASSIWDSNQPQHF
TGTGCCAGTAGTATATGGGACAGCAATCAGCCCCAGCATTTT
>TRBV6-6|-|13|TRBJ2-7|TRBD1
CASRRTGIHEQYF
TGTGCCAGCAGGAGGACAGGGATCCACGAGCAGTACTTC
>TRBV5-1|-|15|TRBJ2-1|TRBD1
CASSLDRGAWNEQFF
TGCGCCAGCAGCTTGGACAGGGGTGCCTGGAATGAGCAGTTCTTC
>TRBV29-1|-|14|TRBJ1-1|-
CSVAPGTLNTEAFF
TGCAGCGTTGCCCCCGGGACTCTTAATACTGAAGCTTTCTTT
>TRBV10-3|-|14|TRBJ2-3|TRBD2
CATLAGPSTDTQYF
TGTGCCACCTTAGCGGGGCCCAGCACAGATACGCAGTATTTT
>TRBV5-1|-|14|TRBJ2-5|-
CASSFQTWQQAQYF
TGCGCCAGCAGCTTCCAGACATGGCAGCAGGCCCAGTACTTC
>TRBV5-3|-|17|TRBJ1-3|TRBD1
CARSHPGQGAGGNTIYF
TGTGCCAGAAGCCACCCGGGACAGGGGGCAGGGGGAAACACCATATATTTT
>TRBV5-1|-|14|TRBJ2-4|TRBD1
CASSPGTDKNIQYF
TGCGCCAGCTCTCCCGGGACAGACAAAAACATTCAGTACTTC
>TRBV5-1|-|15|TRBJ1-1|TRBD1
CASSSTGGVNTEAFF
TGCGCCAGCAGCTCCACAGGGGGGGTGAACACTGAAGCTTTCTTT
>TRBV7-9|-|16|TRBJ2-7|TRBD2
CASSLERGALLYEQYF
TGTGCCAGCAGCTTGGAGCGGGGGGCTCTCCTCTACGAGCAGTACTTC
>TRBV4-1|-|16|TRBJ1-6|-
CASSQDGRLGSSPLHF
TGCGCCAGCAGCCAAGATGGCAGGCTGGGAAGTTCACCCCTCCACTTT
>TRBV5-1|-|14|TRBJ1-6|TRBD1
CASSPTGDNSPLHF
TGCGCCAGCAGCCCTACAGGGGATAATTCACCCCTCCACTTT
>TRBV19|-|13|TRBJ1-6|-
CASSIGSNSPLHF
TGTGCCAGTAGTATAGGATCCAATTCACCCCTCCACTTT
>TRBV25-1|-|15|TRBJ1-4|TRBD1
CASSEPGQINEKLFF
TGTGCCAGCAGTGAACCGGGACAGATTAATGAAAAACTGTTTTTT
>TRBV5-1|-|15|TRBJ2-3|TRBD2
CASSTLAGSTDTQYF
TGCGCCAGCAGCACTCTAGCGGGTAGCACAGATACGCAGTATTTT
>TRBV5-1|-|16|TRBJ2-3|TRBD2
CASSQGLAGYSDTQYF
TGCGCCAGCAGCCAGGGACTAGCGGGATATTCAGATACGCAGTATTTT
>TRBV9|few|15|TRBJ1-6|TRBD1
CASSVETGGVSPLHF
TGTGCCAGCAGCGTAGAAACAGGGGGTGTATCACCCCTCCACTTT
>TRBV5-1|-|14|TRBJ1-2|-
CASSPGEHGGGYTF
TGCGCCAGCAGCCCCGGTGAGCACGGGGGTGGCTACACCTTC
>TRBV2|once|15|TRBJ2-7|-
CASSEAGQAVYEQYF
TGTGCCAGCAGTGAAGCGGGTCAGGCCGTTTACGAGCAGTACTTC
>TRBV5-6|-|14|TRBJ1-1|-
CASSFVQQNTEAFF
TGTGCCAGCAGCTTCGTACAACAAAACACTGAAGCTTTCTTT
>TRBV5-4|-|15|TRBJ2-7|TRBD2
CASSPGTSGPYEQYF
TGTGCCAGCAGCCCCGGGACTAGCGGCCCCTACGAGCAGTACTTC
>TRBV6-1|-|15|TRBJ2-3|-
CASSTQGIRTDTQYF
TGTGCCAGCAGTACCCAGGGGATAAGGACAGATACGCAGTATTTT
>TRBV4-1|-|21|TRBJ2-3|TRBD2
CASSQDAGGLAGDRNTDTQYF
TGCGCCAGCAGCCAAGATGCTGGGGGGCTAGCGGGGGATAGGAACACAGATACGCAGTATTTT
>TRBV2|-|16|TRBJ1-4|TRBD1
CASRDGRGGRGEKLFF
TGTGCCAGCAGAGACGGACGAGGGGGCCGCGGGGAAAAACTGTTTTTT
>TRBV7-8|once|14|TRBJ1-4|TRBD1
CASSWTGHNEKLFF
TGTGCCAGCAGCTGGACAGGGCATAATGAAAAACTGTTTTTT